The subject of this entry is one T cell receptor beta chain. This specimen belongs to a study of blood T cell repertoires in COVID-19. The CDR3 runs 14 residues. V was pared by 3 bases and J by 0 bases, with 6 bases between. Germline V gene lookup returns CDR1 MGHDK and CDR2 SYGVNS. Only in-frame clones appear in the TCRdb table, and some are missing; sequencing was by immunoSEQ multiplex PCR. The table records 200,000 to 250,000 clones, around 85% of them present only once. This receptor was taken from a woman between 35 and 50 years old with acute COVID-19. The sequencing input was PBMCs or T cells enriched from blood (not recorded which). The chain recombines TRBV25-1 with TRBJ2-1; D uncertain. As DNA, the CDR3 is TGTGCCAGCAGTGATCACAGCTCCTACAATGAGCAGTTCTTC. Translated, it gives CASSDHSSYNEQFF.